A selection of T cell receptor beta chains follows, all from one sample in a study of blood T cell repertoires in COVID-19. Here immunoSEQ multiplex PCR was the method, and the copy in TCRdb shows in-frame clones only, minus some. The sample yields 340,000 or so clones, approximately 83% seen once. Material: PBMCs or T cells enriched from blood (not recorded which). All receptors derive from a woman between 40 and 55 years old with acute COVID-19. The CDR3 runs from the conserved cysteine through the conserved F or W. A D gene is named only where the DNA matches it firmly. Size tells how often a clone was seen (once, few, many) or the class of an expanded clone, and some rows leave it out.

v_call: TRBV4-1
d_call: -
clone_size: once
j_call: TRBJ1-1
cdr3_nt: TGCGCCAGCAGCCAACAGGGGTGGGTGAACACTGAAGCTTTCTTT
cdr3_aa: CASSQQGWVNTEAFF

v_call: TRBV6-5
d_call: -
clone_size: -
j_call: TRBJ1-1
cdr3_nt: TGTGCCAGCAGTTACTCCCGACAGAACAAGGACACTGAAGCTTTCTTT
cdr3_aa: CASSYSRQNKDTEAFF

v_call: TRBV29-1
d_call: -
clone_size: -
j_call: TRBJ2-7
cdr3_nt: TGCAGCGTCCGAGAAGGGGTCTACGAGCAGTACTTC
cdr3_aa: CSVREGVYEQYF

v_call: TRBV7-9
d_call: -
clone_size: once
j_call: TRBJ1-5
cdr3_nt: TGTGCCAGCAGCCTGGGGCTACAGGGAATGTTTCAGCCCCAGCATTTT
cdr3_aa: CASSLGLQGMFQPQHF

v_call: TRBV7-9
d_call: -
clone_size: -
j_call: TRBJ2-2
cdr3_nt: TGTGCCAGCAGCTTAGACGGGGGGCTGAGGACCGGGGAGCTGTTTTTT
cdr3_aa: CASSLDGGLRTGELFF

v_call: TRBV5-8
d_call: -
clone_size: -
j_call: TRBJ1-3
cdr3_nt: TGTGCCAGCAGCTTGGGGACATTCAACTCTGGAAACACCATATATTTT
cdr3_aa: CASSLGTFNSGNTIYF

v_call: TRBV2
d_call: -
clone_size: -
j_call: TRBJ2-7
cdr3_nt: TGTGCCAGCAGTGATGGGATATCCTACGAGGGGCAGTACTTC
cdr3_aa: CASSDGISYEGQYF

v_call: TRBV4-3
d_call: -
clone_size: few
j_call: TRBJ2-2
cdr3_nt: TGCGCCAGCAGCCAGAACAGTGCCTTAAACACCGGGGAGCTGTTTTTT
cdr3_aa: CASSQNSALNTGELFF

v_call: TRBV3-1/TRBV3-2
d_call: -
clone_size: -
j_call: TRBJ2-3
cdr3_nt: TGTGCCAGCAGCCCAGGCCGGGATACGCAGTATTTT
cdr3_aa: CASSPGRDTQYF

v_call: TRBV7-9
d_call: -
clone_size: -
j_call: TRBJ2-5
cdr3_nt: TGTGCCAGCAGCTCCACGCAGGGGTGGGAGACCCAGTACTTC
cdr3_aa: CASSSTQGWETQYF

v_call: TRBV14
d_call: TRBD2
clone_size: -
j_call: TRBJ2-3
cdr3_nt: TGTGCCAGCAGCCAAGATACGGGGGCTAGCGGGTGGACGCCGCCGGGGCCAGATACGCAGTATTTT
cdr3_aa: CASSQDTGASGWTPPGPDTQYF

v_call: TRBV27
d_call: -
clone_size: -
j_call: TRBJ1-1
cdr3_nt: TGTGCCAGCAGTTTCTTAGTGGGAGGCCGAACTGAAGCTTTCTTT
cdr3_aa: CASSFLVGGRTEAFF

v_call: TRBV6-5
d_call: -
clone_size: -
j_call: TRBJ1-1
cdr3_nt: TGTGCCAGCAGTTACTCGAAGGGTAGGAGCGGTGAAGCTTTCTTT
cdr3_aa: CASSYSKGRSGEAFF

v_call: TRBV27
d_call: -
clone_size: -
j_call: TRBJ1-5
cdr3_nt: TGTGCCAGCAGCCCCGCACGGGGAGGGAATCAGCCCCAGCATTTT
cdr3_aa: CASSPARGGNQPQHF

v_call: TRBV19
d_call: TRBD1
clone_size: -
j_call: TRBJ2-5
cdr3_nt: TGTGCCAGTCACGAGGGGGGAGAAATCAGGGGGCTGTTTTGGGAGACCCAGTACTTC
cdr3_aa: CASHEGGEIRGLFWETQYF

v_call: TRBV28
d_call: TRBD2
clone_size: -
j_call: TRBJ2-3
cdr3_nt: TGTGCCAGCGAAAATCCGGGACTAGCGGGAGGCGGCACAGATACGCAGTATTTT
cdr3_aa: CASENPGLAGGGTDTQYF

v_call: TRBV5-6
d_call: TRBD1
clone_size: once
j_call: TRBJ1-3
cdr3_nt: TGTGCCAGCAGCGAAACCGGGACAGGTCTTGCAAACACCATATATTTT
cdr3_aa: CASSETGTGLANTIYF

v_call: TRBV5-6
d_call: -
clone_size: -
j_call: TRBJ2-7
cdr3_nt: TGTGCCAGCAGCCTAAGGCAGCGAACCTCCTACGAGCAGTACTTC
cdr3_aa: CASSLRQRTSYEQYF

v_call: TRBV24-1
d_call: -
clone_size: -
j_call: TRBJ1-2
cdr3_nt: TGTGCCACCAGTGACACACGGACTGAAGGGGGCTACACCTTC
cdr3_aa: CATSDTRTEGGYTF

v_call: TRBV4-2
d_call: -
clone_size: -
j_call: TRBJ2-2
cdr3_nt: TGTGCCAGCAGCCAAGATCCCTCGGGACTGAAGGTGTTTTTT
cdr3_aa: CASSQDPSGLKVFF

v_call: TRBV3-1/TRBV3-2
d_call: -
clone_size: -
j_call: TRBJ2-3
cdr3_nt: TGTGCCAGCAGCCAAGTTCCGGATACGCAGTATTTT
cdr3_aa: CASSQVPDTQYF

v_call: TRBV5-1
d_call: TRBD1
clone_size: -
j_call: TRBJ1-2
cdr3_nt: TGCGCCAGCAGCTTGGTTGGGACAGATGGCTACACCTTC
cdr3_aa: CASSLVGTDGYTF

v_call: TRBV10-2
d_call: TRBD2
clone_size: -
j_call: TRBJ2-3
cdr3_nt: TGCGCCAGCAGTGACGGCGGGAGGTCTGCTGATACGCAGTATTTT
cdr3_aa: CASSDGGRSADTQYF

v_call: TRBV7-9
d_call: -
clone_size: -
j_call: TRBJ1-4
cdr3_nt: TGTGCCAGCAGCATTCCACAATCGGGGGTTAATGAAAAACTGTTTTTT
cdr3_aa: CASSIPQSGVNEKLFF

v_call: TRBV7-2
d_call: -
clone_size: -
j_call: TRBJ1-5
cdr3_nt: TGTGCCAGCAGCTTCGGGGTAGGGAGCAATCAGCCCCAGCATTTT
cdr3_aa: CASSFGVGSNQPQHF

v_call: TRBV5-4
d_call: -
clone_size: -
j_call: TRBJ2-1
cdr3_nt: TGTGCCAGCAGCTTTACAAGATCCTACAATGAGCAGTTCTTC
cdr3_aa: CASSFTRSYNEQFF

v_call: TRBV7-9
d_call: TRBD1
clone_size: -
j_call: TRBJ1-4
cdr3_nt: TGTGCCAGCAGCCCCGGACAGGGGAGAGCCGATGAAAAACTGTTTTTT
cdr3_aa: CASSPGQGRADEKLFF

v_call: TRBV7-2
d_call: -
clone_size: -
j_call: TRBJ2-3
cdr3_nt: TGTGCCAGCAGCCCATCTCCGCGGGGCACAGATACGCAGTATTTT
cdr3_aa: CASSPSPRGTDTQYF

v_call: TRBV19
d_call: -
clone_size: -
j_call: TRBJ1-5
cdr3_nt: TGTGCCAGTAGTAAGGACACGGGGGGCAATCAGCCCCAGCATTTT
cdr3_aa: CASSKDTGGNQPQHF

v_call: TRBV2
d_call: -
clone_size: -
j_call: TRBJ1-6
cdr3_nt: TGTGCCAGCAGTGACCGGGATCACAACAATTCACCCCTCCACTTT
cdr3_aa: CASSDRDHNNSPLHF

v_call: TRBV19
d_call: TRBD1
clone_size: few
j_call: TRBJ2-7
cdr3_nt: TGTGCCTCGAAGGGACAGGGAGGGGAGCAGTACTTC
cdr3_aa: CASKGQGGEQYF

v_call: TRBV7-3
d_call: TRBD1
clone_size: -
j_call: TRBJ1-3
cdr3_nt: TGTGCCAGCAGCTTAACCCCAGGGGGCTTAGGTGGAAACACCATATATTTT
cdr3_aa: CASSLTPGGLGGNTIYF

v_call: TRBV5-5
d_call: -
clone_size: few
j_call: TRBJ1-5
cdr3_nt: TGTGCCAGCAGCCCACGACCCATCAGGCAGGATAATCAGCCCCAGCATTTT
cdr3_aa: CASSPRPIRQDNQPQHF

v_call: TRBV19
d_call: -
clone_size: -
j_call: TRBJ1-4
cdr3_nt: TGTGCCAGTAGTGTTAATCCGATAGCGGTTCGAAAACTGTTTTTT
cdr3_aa: CASSVNPIAVRKLFF

v_call: TRBV28
d_call: TRBD1
clone_size: -
j_call: TRBJ1-6
cdr3_nt: TGTGCCAGCTGCATGCAAAGGACAGGGGGTTCACCCCTCCACTTT
cdr3_aa: CASCMQRTGGSPLHF

v_call: TRBV27
d_call: -
clone_size: -
j_call: TRBJ1-1
cdr3_nt: TGTGCCAGCAGCTCCTTGGGACATGCGAGCACTGAAGCTTTCTTT
cdr3_aa: CASSSLGHASTEAFF

v_call: TRBV20-1
d_call: -
clone_size: once
j_call: TRBJ2-2
cdr3_nt: TGCAGTGCTAGTGCGTGGGGACTCCCAGGGACGACCGGGGAGCTGTTTTTT
cdr3_aa: CSASAWGLPGTTGELFF

v_call: TRBV7-8
d_call: TRBD2
clone_size: -
j_call: TRBJ2-3
cdr3_nt: TGTGCCAGCAGCTTAGCCAGAGCGGGATACAAGTATTTT
cdr3_aa: CASSLARAGYKYF

v_call: TRBV2
d_call: -
clone_size: once
j_call: TRBJ1-5
cdr3_nt: TGTGCCAGCAAACAGGTCCAGGTCCCCGTCAATCAGCCCCAGCATTTT
cdr3_aa: CASKQVQVPVNQPQHF

v_call: TRBV7-3
d_call: -
clone_size: -
j_call: TRBJ2-1
cdr3_nt: TGTGCCAGCAGCCCCTCGTTATTGCTAGGCAATGAGCAGTTCTTC
cdr3_aa: CASSPSLLLGNEQFF

v_call: TRBV7-3
d_call: TRBD2
clone_size: -
j_call: TRBJ2-3
cdr3_nt: TGTGCCAGCAGCTTGGTGCGGGGGGGCTTGGATACGCAGTATTTT
cdr3_aa: CASSLVRGGLDTQYF

v_call: TRBV2
d_call: TRBD2
clone_size: -
j_call: TRBJ2-3
cdr3_nt: TGTGCCAGCAGACAGAGCGGCGGGGGTGGTACAGATACGCAGTATTTT
cdr3_aa: CASRQSGGGGTDTQYF

v_call: TRBV13
d_call: TRBD2
clone_size: -
j_call: TRBJ2-2
cdr3_nt: TGTGCCAGCAGCTCGGGACTAGCGGGGGCCGGGGAGCTGTTTTTT
cdr3_aa: CASSSGLAGAGELFF

v_call: TRBV7-3
d_call: -
clone_size: -
j_call: TRBJ2-2
cdr3_nt: TGTGCGAGCCGCCAGGGGAACACCGGGGAGCTGTTTTTT
cdr3_aa: CASRQGNTGELFF

v_call: TRBV2
d_call: -
clone_size: -
j_call: TRBJ1-4
cdr3_nt: TGTGCCAGCAGTGAGACGGCAGAGATAGCCCTTTTT
cdr3_aa: CASSETAEIALF

v_call: TRBV6-5
d_call: -
clone_size: -
j_call: TRBJ2-7
cdr3_nt: TGTGCCAGCGATGACCGGGACTCCCACTTTTACGAGCAGTACTTC
cdr3_aa: CASDDRDSHFYEQYF

v_call: TRBV7-9
d_call: -
clone_size: once
j_call: TRBJ1-5
cdr3_nt: TGTGCCAGCAGCTTTGGGAGGGATAGGAGCAATCAGCCCCAGCATTTT
cdr3_aa: CASSFGRDRSNQPQHF

v_call: TRBV11-2
d_call: -
clone_size: once
j_call: TRBJ1-1
cdr3_nt: TGTGCCAGCAGCTTAACGAAAGACAGCATAAGGGACACTGAAGCTTTCTTT
cdr3_aa: CASSLTKDSIRDTEAFF

v_call: TRBV19
d_call: -
clone_size: -
j_call: TRBJ1-5
cdr3_nt: TGTGCCAGTAGTAGGGAGTCCGTAGATCAGCCCCAGCATTTT
cdr3_aa: CASSRESVDQPQHF

v_call: TRBV5-6
d_call: -
clone_size: -
j_call: TRBJ2-5
cdr3_nt: TGTGCCAGCAGCACCATACAGGAGTACCAAGAGACCCAGTACTTC
cdr3_aa: CASSTIQEYQETQYF

v_call: TRBV6-2/TRBV6-3
d_call: -
clone_size: -
j_call: TRBJ2-1
cdr3_nt: TGTGCCAGCAGCGACAGGAATGAGCAGTTCTTC
cdr3_aa: CASSDRNEQFF

v_call: TRBV28
d_call: -
clone_size: -
j_call: TRBJ1-2
cdr3_nt: TGTGCCAGCAGTTTAAGACTTGGGAGCCAATACTATGGCTACACCTTC
cdr3_aa: CASSLRLGSQYYGYTF

v_call: TRBV5-6
d_call: -
clone_size: -
j_call: TRBJ1-1
cdr3_nt: TGTGCCAGCAGCTTGATGCTACAGCGGGACGGGGAGAGCTTT
cdr3_aa: CASSLMLQRDGESF

v_call: TRBV5-8
d_call: TRBD1
clone_size: few
j_call: TRBJ2-7
cdr3_nt: TGTGCCAGCCTCCGGCAGGGGGCGATTGAGCAGTACTTC
cdr3_aa: CASLRQGAIEQYF

v_call: TRBV25-1
d_call: TRBD2
clone_size: -
j_call: TRBJ2-1
cdr3_nt: TGTGCCAGTACTGCAGCGGGAAACACCTACAATGAGCAGTTCTTC
cdr3_aa: CASTAAGNTYNEQFF